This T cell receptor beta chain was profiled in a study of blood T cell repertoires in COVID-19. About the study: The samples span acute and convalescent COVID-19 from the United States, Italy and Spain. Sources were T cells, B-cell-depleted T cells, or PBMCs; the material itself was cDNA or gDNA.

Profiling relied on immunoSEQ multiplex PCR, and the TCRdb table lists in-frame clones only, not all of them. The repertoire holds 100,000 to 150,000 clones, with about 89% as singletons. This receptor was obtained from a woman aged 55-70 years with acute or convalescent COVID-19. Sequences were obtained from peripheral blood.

CDR3 bases: TGTGCCAGCAGCTTGGGACAGATCAGCACAGATACGCAGTATTTT. As protein: CASSLGQISTDTQYF. The genes are TRBV5-6 and TRBJ2-3, with a tentative D call TRBD1 (5 bases). Trimming took off 0 bases at V and 0 bases at J, with 8 bases between the two ends. The CDR3 is 15 amino acids. Germline CDR1 reads SGHDT; CDR2 reads YYEEEE. The whole variable domain, filled in from reference TRBV5-6 and TRBJ2-3, reads DAGVTQSPTHLIKTRGQQVTLRCSPKSGHDTVSWYQQALGQGPQFIFQYYEEEERQRGNFPDRFSGHQFPNYSSELNVNALLLGDSALYLCASSLGQISTDTQYFGPGTRLTVL.